This T cell receptor beta chain stems from a study of Ad26.COV2.S vaccination and SARS-CoV-2 variants. Clones were sequenced by immunoSEQ multiplex PCR, and TCRdb holds only the in-frame ones, with some missing. The sample shows approximately 240,000 clones, 70% to 90% of them seen only once. This sample's treatment: some 20 received Ad26.COV2.S at low or high dose, single or two shots; about 5 received placebo; per-sample allocation not given. Repertoires come from day 63 after the first vaccine or placebo injection. The shot given was an Ad26 vector that makes Wuhan-strain SARS-CoV-2 spike. J was trimmed by 4 bases and V by 3 bases; bases with no gene match: 2. This CDR3 has 14 residues. Per the germline V gene, CDR1 is LNHDA and CDR2 is SQIVND (reference sequence). This clone appeared a single time.

The sequence was collected from a person between 18 and 65 years old who received the Ad26.COV2.S COVID-19 vaccine or a placebo. The chain links TRBV19 to TRBJ1-1; 10 positions agree with TRBD1. The sample here was peripheral blood, taken in a trial of Ad26.COV2.S vaccine versus placebo. The CDR3 DNA follows: TGTGCCAGTAGTATGACAGGGGGCCTCACTGAAGCTTTCTTT. Protein sequence: CASSMTGGLTEAFF.